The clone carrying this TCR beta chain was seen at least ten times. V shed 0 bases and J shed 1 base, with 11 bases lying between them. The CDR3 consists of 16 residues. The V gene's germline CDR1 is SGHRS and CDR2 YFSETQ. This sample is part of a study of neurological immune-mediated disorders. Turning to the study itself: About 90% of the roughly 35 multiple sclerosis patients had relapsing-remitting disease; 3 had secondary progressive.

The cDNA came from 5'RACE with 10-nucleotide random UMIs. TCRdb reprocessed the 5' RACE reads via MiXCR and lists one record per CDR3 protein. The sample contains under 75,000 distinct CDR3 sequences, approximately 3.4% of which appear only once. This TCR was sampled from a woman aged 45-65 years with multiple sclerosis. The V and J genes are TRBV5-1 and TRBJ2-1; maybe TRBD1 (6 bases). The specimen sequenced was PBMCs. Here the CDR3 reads CASSLDGTTSYNEQFF. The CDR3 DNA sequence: TGCGCCAGCAGCTTGGACGGGACAACTTCCTACAATGAGCAGTTCTTC.